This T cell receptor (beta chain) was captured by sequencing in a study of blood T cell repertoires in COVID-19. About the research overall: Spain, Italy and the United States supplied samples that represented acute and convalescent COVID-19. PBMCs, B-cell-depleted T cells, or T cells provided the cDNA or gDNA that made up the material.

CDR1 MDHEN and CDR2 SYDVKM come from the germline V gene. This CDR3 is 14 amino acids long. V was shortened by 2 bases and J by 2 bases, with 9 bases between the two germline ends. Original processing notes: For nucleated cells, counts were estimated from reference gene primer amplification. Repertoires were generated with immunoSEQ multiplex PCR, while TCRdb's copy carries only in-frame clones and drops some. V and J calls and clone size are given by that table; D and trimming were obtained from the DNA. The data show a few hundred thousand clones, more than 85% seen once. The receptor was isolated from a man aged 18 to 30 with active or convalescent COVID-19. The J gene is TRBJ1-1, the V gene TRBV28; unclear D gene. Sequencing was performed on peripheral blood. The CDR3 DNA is TGTGCCAGCAGTTTAGGTGTACTAAACACTGAAGCTTTCTTT. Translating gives CASSLGVLNTEAFF.